This entry lists 10 T cell receptor beta chains sequenced from one sample in a study of Ad26.COV2.S vaccination and SARS-CoV-2 variants. Treatment of the sample: roughly 18 received Ad26.COV2.S at low or high dose, single or two shots; a few received placebo; per-sample allocation not given. The samples were gathered on day 63 after the first injection of vaccine or placebo. TCRdb's copy holds only in-frame clones and misses some; the assay was immunoSEQ multiplex PCR. The sample yields roughly 330,000 clones, about nine tenths seen once. The sample was peripheral blood, taken in a trial of Ad26.COV2.S vaccine versus placebo. All receptors derive from a person aged 18-65 years who received the Ad26.COV2.S COVID-19 vaccine or a placebo.

This chain connects TRBV5-4 to TRBJ1-3; the D is unclear. Per germline, CDR1 SGHNT and CDR2 YYREEE (reference sequence). The V end lost 4 bases, the J end lost 4 bases, and 9 bases lay between the germline ends. This CDR3 spans 13 amino acids. In DNA form, the CDR3 reads TGTGCCAGCAGCCCTTCGGGGGGAAACACCATATATTTT. The encoded protein is CASSPSGGNTIYF.

The V and J genes are TRBV9 and TRBJ2-1; TRBD2 might be the D (6 bases). With 5 bases removed from V and 9 bases from J, the gap between germline ends came to 24 bases. Looked up from germline, CDR1 is SGDLS and CDR2 is YYNGEE. This CDR3 is 16 amino acids long. The CDR3 DNA follows: TGTGCCAGCAGTCCTTCCCCTCCCGGGGCCGGGGGTGAGCAGTTCTTC. This encodes CASSPSPPGAGGEQFF.

The chain uses TRBV3-1 (or the pseudogene TRBV3-2) and TRBJ1-2, with 8 bases matching TRBD1. From germline, CDR1 is LGHDT and CDR2 YNNKEL (reference sequence). Unmatched junction bases numbered 12, after V lost 2 bases and J lost 7 bases. This CDR3 comprises 16 residues. For the CDR3, the DNA is TGTGCCAGCAGCCAACATAACATGGGACAGGCCAGTGGCTACACCTTC. Translated, it gives CASSQHNMGQASGYTF.

V and J are TRBV7-8 and TRBJ2-7; the D is unclear. V lost 5 bases and J 0 bases, leaving 2 bases between the germline ends. The CDR3 covers 11 residues. CDR1 and CDR2 from the germline V gene are SGHVS and FQNEAQ. The CDR3 DNA reads as TGTGCCAGCAGCCACTCCTACGAGCAGTACTTC. This sequence encodes CASSHSYEQYF.

V is TRBV5-6 and J is TRBJ2-1; 13 positions match TRBD2. The germline gives CDR1 SGHDT, CDR2 YYEEEE. Trimming took 3 bases from V and 10 from J; bases not matched to a gene: 10. The CDR3 spans 16 residues. CDR3 coding DNA: TGTGCCAGCAGCTCGCCGGGACTAGCGGGATTAAGCGAGCAGTTCTTC. Protein: CASSSPGLAGLSEQFF.

The V gene is TRBV5-8, the J gene TRBJ1-1; D is uncertain. This CDR3 spans 16 amino acids. Germline CDR1 is SGHTS and CDR2 is YDEGEE. With 1 base removed from V and 1 base from J, the gap between germline ends came to 14 bases. CDR3 sequence: CASSLSPGNWNTEAFF. CDR3 sequence (DNA): TGTGCCAGCAGCTTGTCCCCGGGGAATTGGAACACTGAAGCTTTCTTT. Using reference TRBV5-8 and TRBJ1-1 for the parts outside the CDR3, the full variable domain is EAGVTQSPTHLIKTRGQQATLRCSPISGHTSVYWYQQALGLGLQFLLWYDEGEERNRGNFPPRFSGRQFPNYSSELNVNALELEDSALYLCASSLSPGNWNTEAFFGQGTRLTVV.

The V and J genes are TRBV6-4 and TRBJ2-2, with D possibly being TRBD1 (5 bases). Trimming removed 3 bases at V and 6 bases at J, with 11 bases between. CDR3 length: 14 residues. From germline, CDR1 is MRHNA and CDR2 SNTAGT. This CDR3 reads CASSEWQGSGELFF. Here the CDR3 DNA reads TGTGCCAGCAGTGAGTGGCAGGGATCCGGGGAGCTGTTTTTT.

The V call is TRBV7-7, the J call TRBJ1-5; D remains ambiguous. V was cut by 1 base and J by 4 bases, with 8 bases left in between. Germline V gene sequence: CDR1 SSHAT, CDR2 FNYEAQ (reference sequence). This CDR3 comprises 14 residues. The CDR3 sequence: CASSLDGENQPQHF. The CDR3 nucleotides read TGTGCCAGCAGCTTAGACGGGGAGAATCAGCCCCAGCATTTT.

A single count supports this clone. The chain couples TRBV3-1 (or the pseudogene TRBV3-2) to TRBJ1-1; TRBD1 might be the D (6 bases). This CDR3 comprises 15 residues. The germline V gene encodes CDR1 LGHDT and CDR2 YNNKEL (reference sequence). V dropped 2 bases and J dropped 0 bases, with 10 bases sitting between them. CDR3 region: CASSQTGSMNTEAFF. The CDR3 DNA reads TGTGCCAGCAGCCAAACAGGGTCGATGAACACTGAAGCTTTCTTT.

This clone appeared once. V is TRBV4-3 and J is TRBJ1-2; TRBD1 matches 7 bases. Germline V gene sequence: CDR1 LGHNA, CDR2 YSLEER. This CDR3 region has 16 residues. V was pared by 0 bases and J by 8 bases, with 12 bases of the junction left unmatched. CDR3 nucleotide sequence: TGCGCCAGCAGCCAAGAACTTCACCTAACAGGGGTCGGCTACACCTTC. This encodes CASSQELHLTGVGYTF.